This entry concerns a single T cell receptor beta chain. Germline V gene lookup returns CDR1 MNHEY and CDR2 SVGAGI. This CDR3 is 14 amino acids long. Between the trimmed V and J ends, which lost 6 bases and 5 bases, there was a span of 14 bases. These data come from a study of blood T cell repertoires in COVID-19. The assay was immunoSEQ multiplex PCR, and TCRdb's table has in-frame clones only and misses some. The sample has 250,000 to 300,000 clones, about four fifths seen once. The rearrangement uses TRBV6-5 and TRBJ2-1; D possibly corresponds to TRBD2 (6 bases). This receptor was taken from a man aged 35 to 55 who had been exposed to COVID-19. Sequencing used PBMCs or T cells enriched from blood (not recorded which). CDR3: CASRRASANNEQFF. CDR3 bases: TGTGCCAGCAGGAGGGCTAGCGCCAACAATGAGCAGTTCTTC.